There are a few counts of the clone carrying this TCR beta chain. This entry belongs to a study of T cells in Graves' hyperthyroidism and ophthalmopathy. TCR beta CDR3 regions were amplified from RNA. The TCR CDR3 was amplified in a first-round RT-PCR using the HTBI primer set. Each CDR3 protein is one row after TCRdb ran MiXCR on the multiplex PCR reads. This sample carries fewer than 200,000 distinct CDR3 sequences, around 8.9% of them seen once, and the ten largest clones take around 20%. CDR3 length: 13 amino acids. The trim removed 4 bases at V and 4 bases at J, leaving 3 bases unmatched. CDR1 is SGHDT, CDR2 YYEEEE, per germline.

The rearrangement joins TRBV5-6 to TRBJ2-7; 9 positions match TRBD1. Sequenced material: blood. This receptor was taken from a woman aged 18-29 years with Graves' hyperthyroidism that later progressed to Graves' ophthalmopathy. CDR3 amino acids: CASSRDREYEQYF. The DNA of the CDR3 is TGTGCCAGCAGCCGGGACAGGGAATACGAGCAGTACTTC.